This T cell receptor beta chain was captured by sequencing in a study of cytomegalovirus exposure and HLA in healthy donors. Study-wide findings and caveats: Rare TCR sequences predominated, though certain public TCRs were found in many donors.

Here immunoSEQ multiplex PCR was the method, and the copy in TCRdb shows in-frame clones only, minus some. Among about 160,000 clones listed, nearly 90% were seen once. This clone was detected once. The target antigen is unknown. The CDR3 is made up of 14 amino acids. After removal of 9 bases from V and 5 bases from J, the junction contained 9 bases not matched to a gene. The germline V gene has CDR1 MNHEY and CDR2 SMNVEV (reference sequence). The specimen was PBMCs. The chain is built from TRBV27 and TRBJ2-1; 8 positions match TRBD1. The TCR originated in a man aged 18 to 29 in good health and CMV-seropositive. The CDR3 spells CASTNRGTHNEQFF. CDR3 nucleotides: TGTGCCAGTACTAACAGGGGGACCCACAATGAGCAGTTCTTC.